Here is one T cell receptor beta chain with its context. The antigen is undetermined. V dropped 4 bases and J dropped 4; count of bases not matched to a gene: 4. In germline, CDR1 is SQVTM, CDR2 ANQGSEA. There are 13 residues in the CDR3. The sample is drawn from a study of cytomegalovirus exposure and HLA in healthy donors. A multiplex PCR was run with 60 Vbeta primers and 13 Jbeta primers. The table came from immunoSEQ multiplex PCR; TCRdb's copy has only in-frame clones and leaves some out. The table shows some 120,000 clones, with around 86% occurring only once. Broader study findings: There were some 150 TCR beta chains listed as cytomegalovirus-associated. Three chains linked to CMV were shown in vitro to be specific for CMV antigens. Cytomegalovirus status was reportedly diagnosed by the classifier with high specificity and sensitivity.

The sample was PBMCs. V and J are TRBV29-1 and TRBJ2-7, with 10 nucleotides matching TRBD2. This sequence originates from a woman aged 35 to 49 in good health and CMV-seronegative. The CDR3 loop is CSVGTSGAYEQYF. The CDR3, as DNA: TGCAGCGTTGGGACTAGCGGAGCTTACGAGCAGTACTTC.